This TCR beta chain is drawn from a study of T cell clonotyping in hematopoietic cell transplantation. Study-wide results and limits: Graft donor and pretransplant recipient Inverse Simpson Index values predicted broader posttransplant TCR diversity. Pathologically expanded recipient clonotypes increased progressively from day 30 to day 180 as diversity fell. Few recipient clonotypes overlapped donors; over 97% were de novo at given depth. Cells were unsorted, so CD4 and CD8 contributions were not separated.

The protocol was immunoSEQ multiplex PCR, while the TCRdb copy is restricted to in-frame clones and leaves out a portion. The data show approximately 20,000 clones, approximately 79% seen once. With respect to this clone: Its antigen is unidentified.

The CDR3 is 13 residues long. The germline CDR1 and CDR2 sequences are SGHNT and YYREEE (reference sequence). Losses at the gene ends were 4 bases for V and 8 bases for J; bases not matched to a gene: 7. The V gene is TRBV5-4, the J gene TRBJ1-2, with 8 bases that match TRBD1. The sequence came from a man between 60 and 70 years old in good health. Some clones in this sample may be carry-over from other donors' samples. The specimen was peripheral blood mononuclear cells. In DNA, the CDR3 is TGTGCCAGCAGCGGCCAGGGGGCAGGGGGCTACACCTTC. Translating gives CASSGQGAGGYTF.